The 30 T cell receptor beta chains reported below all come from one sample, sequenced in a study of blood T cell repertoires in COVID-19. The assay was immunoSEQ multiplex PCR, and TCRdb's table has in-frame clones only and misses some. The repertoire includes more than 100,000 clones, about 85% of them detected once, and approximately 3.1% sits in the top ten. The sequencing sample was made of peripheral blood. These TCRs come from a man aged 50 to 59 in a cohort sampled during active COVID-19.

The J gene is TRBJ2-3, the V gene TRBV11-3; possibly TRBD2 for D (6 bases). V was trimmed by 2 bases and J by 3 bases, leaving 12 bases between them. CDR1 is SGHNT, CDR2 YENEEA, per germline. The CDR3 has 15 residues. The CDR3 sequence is CASSLPAGLTDTQYF. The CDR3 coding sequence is TGTGCCAGCAGCTTACCGGCGGGGCTAACAGATACGCAGTATTTT.

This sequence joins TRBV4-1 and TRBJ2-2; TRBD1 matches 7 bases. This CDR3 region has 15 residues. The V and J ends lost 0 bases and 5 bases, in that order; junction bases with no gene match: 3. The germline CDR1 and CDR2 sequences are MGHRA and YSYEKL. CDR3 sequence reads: CASSQEGGATGELFF. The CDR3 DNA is TGCGCCAGCAGCCAAGAAGGGGGCGCTACCGGGGAGCTGTTTTTT.

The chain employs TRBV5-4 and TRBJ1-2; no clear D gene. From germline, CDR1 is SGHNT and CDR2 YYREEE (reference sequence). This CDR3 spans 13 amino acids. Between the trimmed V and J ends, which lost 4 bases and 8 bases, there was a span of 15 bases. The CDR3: CASSLERVEGYTF. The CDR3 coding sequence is TGTGCCAGCAGCCTGGAGAGAGTGGAGGGCTACACCTTC.

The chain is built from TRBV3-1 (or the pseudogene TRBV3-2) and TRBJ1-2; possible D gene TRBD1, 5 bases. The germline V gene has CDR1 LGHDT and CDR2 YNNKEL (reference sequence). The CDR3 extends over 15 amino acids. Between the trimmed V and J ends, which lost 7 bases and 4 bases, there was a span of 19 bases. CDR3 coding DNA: TGTGCCAGCACCGGTCGCGGGGGTTTACGCTATGGCTACACCTTC. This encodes CASTGRGGLRYGYTF.

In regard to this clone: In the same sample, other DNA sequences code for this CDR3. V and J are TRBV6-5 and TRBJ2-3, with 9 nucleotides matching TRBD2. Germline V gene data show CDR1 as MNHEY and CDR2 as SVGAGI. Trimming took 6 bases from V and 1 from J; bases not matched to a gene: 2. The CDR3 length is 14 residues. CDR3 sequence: CASSLAGGTDTQYF. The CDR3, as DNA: TGTGCCAGCAGCTTAGCGGGGGGCACAGATACGCAGTATTTT.

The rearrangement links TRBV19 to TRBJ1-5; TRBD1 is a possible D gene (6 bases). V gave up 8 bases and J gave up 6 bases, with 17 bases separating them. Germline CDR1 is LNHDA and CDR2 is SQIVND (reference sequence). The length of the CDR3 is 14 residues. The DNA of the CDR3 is TGTGCCAGTTCAATCACAGGGCTGGGTCAGCCCCAGCATTTT. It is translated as CASSITGLGQPQHF.

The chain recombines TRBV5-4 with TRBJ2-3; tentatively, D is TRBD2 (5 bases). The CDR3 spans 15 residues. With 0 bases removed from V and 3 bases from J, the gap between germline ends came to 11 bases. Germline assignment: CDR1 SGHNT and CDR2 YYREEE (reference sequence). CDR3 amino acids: CASSLGTPGTDTQYF. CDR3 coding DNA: TGTGCCAGCAGCTTGGGGACTCCTGGGACAGATACGCAGTATTTT.

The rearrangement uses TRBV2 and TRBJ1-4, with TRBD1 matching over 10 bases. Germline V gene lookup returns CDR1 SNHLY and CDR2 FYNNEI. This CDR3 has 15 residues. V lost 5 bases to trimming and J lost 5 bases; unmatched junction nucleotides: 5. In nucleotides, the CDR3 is TGTGCCAGCAGTCAGAGGACAGGGGGAAATGAAAAACTGTTTTTT. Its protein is CASSQRTGGNEKLFF.

CDR3 bases: TGTGCCACCAGCAGAGGCCGGCAGGGCTTAATGAACACTGAAGCTTTCTTT. Protein: CATSRGRQGLMNTEAFF. The chain uses TRBV15 and TRBJ1-1; D may be TRBD1 (5 bases). Trimming took 1 base from V and 0 from J, leaving 15 bases between them. The CDR3 covers 17 residues. Germline loops: CDR1 LNHNV, CDR2 YYDKDF (reference sequence).

CDR3 loop: CASSREQGAAAKNIQYF. The DNA of the CDR3 is TGTGCCAGCAGTCGAGAACAGGGGGCCGCGGCCAAAAACATTCAGTACTTC. The chain couples TRBV27 to TRBJ2-4; 9 nucleotides match TRBD1. Germline lookup yields CDR1 MNHEY and CDR2 SMNVEV (reference sequence). V lost 5 bases and J lost 1; bases outside the gene matches: 9. The CDR3 consists of 17 residues.

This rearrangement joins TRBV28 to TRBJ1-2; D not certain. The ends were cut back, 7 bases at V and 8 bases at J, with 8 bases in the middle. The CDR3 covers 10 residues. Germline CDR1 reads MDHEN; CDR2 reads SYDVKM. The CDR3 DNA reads TGTGCCAGCATACCTGGCGGCTACACCTTC. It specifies CASIPGGYTF.

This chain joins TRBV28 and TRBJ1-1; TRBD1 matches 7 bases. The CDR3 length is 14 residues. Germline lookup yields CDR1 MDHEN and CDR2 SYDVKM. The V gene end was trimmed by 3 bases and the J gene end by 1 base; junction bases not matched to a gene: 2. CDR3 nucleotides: TGTGCCAGCAGTTTGGGACAGAAGAACACTGAAGCTTTCTTT. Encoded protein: CASSLGQKNTEAFF.

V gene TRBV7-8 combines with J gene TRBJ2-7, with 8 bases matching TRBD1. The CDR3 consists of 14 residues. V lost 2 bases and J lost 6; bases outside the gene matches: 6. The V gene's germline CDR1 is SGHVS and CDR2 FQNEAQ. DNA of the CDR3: TGTGCCAGCAGCTTATATACCGGACAGGGCGAGCAGTACTTC. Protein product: CASSLYTGQGEQYF.

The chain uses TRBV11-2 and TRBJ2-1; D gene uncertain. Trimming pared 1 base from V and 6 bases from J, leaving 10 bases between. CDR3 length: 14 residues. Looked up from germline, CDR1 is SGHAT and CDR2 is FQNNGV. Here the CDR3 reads CASSLGGLANEQFF. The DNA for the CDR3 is TGTGCCAGCAGCTTAGGCGGCCTGGCCAATGAGCAGTTCTTC. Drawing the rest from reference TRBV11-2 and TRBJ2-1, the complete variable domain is EAGVAQSPRYKIIEKRQSVAFWCNPISGHATLYWYQQILGQGPKLLIQFQNNGVVDDSQLPKDRFSAERLKGVDSTLKIQPAKLEDSAVYLCASSLGGLANEQFFGPGTRLTVL.

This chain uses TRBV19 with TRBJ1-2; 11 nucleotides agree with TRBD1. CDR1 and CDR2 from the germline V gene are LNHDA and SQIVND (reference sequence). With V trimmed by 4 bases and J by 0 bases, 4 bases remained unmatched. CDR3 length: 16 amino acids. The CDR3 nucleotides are TGTGCCAGTAGTAAGGACAGGGGGCTGTCTAACTATGGCTACACCTTC. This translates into CASSKDRGLSNYGYTF.

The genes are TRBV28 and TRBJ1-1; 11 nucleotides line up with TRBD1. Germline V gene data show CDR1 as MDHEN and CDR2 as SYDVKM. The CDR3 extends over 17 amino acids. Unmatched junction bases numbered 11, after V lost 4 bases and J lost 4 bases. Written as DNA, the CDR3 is TGTGCCAGCAGTTCACCCGGACAGGGGGCTCTCGGCACTGAAGCTTTCTTT. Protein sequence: CASSSPGQGALGTEAFF.

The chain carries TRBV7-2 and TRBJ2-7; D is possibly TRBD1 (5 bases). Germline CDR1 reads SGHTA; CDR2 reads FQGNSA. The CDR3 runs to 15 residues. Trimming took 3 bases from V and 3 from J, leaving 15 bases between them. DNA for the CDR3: TGTGCCAGCAGCTTCACGACAGATCCTTACTACGAGCAGTACTTC. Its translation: CASSFTTDPYYEQYF.

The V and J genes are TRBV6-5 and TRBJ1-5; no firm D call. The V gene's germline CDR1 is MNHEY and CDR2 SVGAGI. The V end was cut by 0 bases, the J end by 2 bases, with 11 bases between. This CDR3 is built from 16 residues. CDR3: CASSYSYSVRNQPQHF. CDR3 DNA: TGTGCCAGCAGTTACTCCTACAGTGTCCGCAATCAGCCCCAGCATTTT.

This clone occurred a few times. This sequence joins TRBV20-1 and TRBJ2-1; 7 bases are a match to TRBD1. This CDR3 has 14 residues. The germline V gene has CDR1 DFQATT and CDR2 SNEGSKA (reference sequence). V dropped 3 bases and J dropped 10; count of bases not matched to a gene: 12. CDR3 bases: TGCAGTGCTAGTTTAGGATTAGGGGGCAACGAGCAGTTCTTC. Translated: CSASLGLGGNEQFF.

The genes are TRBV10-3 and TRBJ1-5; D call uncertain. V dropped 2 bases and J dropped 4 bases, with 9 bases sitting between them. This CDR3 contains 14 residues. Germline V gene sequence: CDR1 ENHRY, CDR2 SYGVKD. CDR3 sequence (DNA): TGTGCCATCAGTGAGCAGACGGGGAATCAGCCCCAGCATTTT. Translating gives CAISEQTGNQPQHF.

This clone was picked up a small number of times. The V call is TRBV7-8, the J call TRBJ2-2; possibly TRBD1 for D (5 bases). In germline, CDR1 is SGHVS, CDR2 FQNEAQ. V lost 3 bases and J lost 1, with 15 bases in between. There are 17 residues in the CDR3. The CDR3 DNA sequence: TGTGCCAGCAGCTTCGACAGACTCAAAGGGAACACCGGGGAGCTGTTTTTT. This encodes CASSFDRLKGNTGELFF.

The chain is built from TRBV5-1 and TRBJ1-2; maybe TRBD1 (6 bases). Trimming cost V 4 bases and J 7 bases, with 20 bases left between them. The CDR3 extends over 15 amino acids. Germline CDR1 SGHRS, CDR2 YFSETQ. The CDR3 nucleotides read TGCGCCAGCAGCCGGACAAACAGGGTCGGCAGTGGCTACACCTTC. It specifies CASSRTNRVGSGYTF.

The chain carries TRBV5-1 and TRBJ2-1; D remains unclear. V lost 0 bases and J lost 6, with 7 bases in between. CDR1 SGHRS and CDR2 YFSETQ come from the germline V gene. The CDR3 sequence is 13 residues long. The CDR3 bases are TGCGCCAGCAGCTTGGGCGCGGTCAATGAGCAGTTCTTC. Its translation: CASSLGAVNEQFF.

DNA of the CDR3: TGTGCCAGCAGTGAATTAGGGGATAATCAGCCCCAGCATTTT. Translation: CASSELGDNQPQHF. The chain carries TRBV25-1 and TRBJ1-5, with D possibly matching TRBD1 (5 bases). The V and J ends lost 1 base and 4 bases respectively, with 8 bases between them. CDR1 and CDR2 from the germline V gene are MGHDK and SYGVNS. The CDR3 loop spans 14 amino acids.

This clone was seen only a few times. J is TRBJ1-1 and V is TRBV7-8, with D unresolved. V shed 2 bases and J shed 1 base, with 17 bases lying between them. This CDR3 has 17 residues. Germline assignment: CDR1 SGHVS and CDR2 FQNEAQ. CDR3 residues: CASSLYDTLLQNTEAFF. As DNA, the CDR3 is TGTGCCAGCAGCTTATATGACACTTTATTACAGAACACTGAAGCTTTCTTT.

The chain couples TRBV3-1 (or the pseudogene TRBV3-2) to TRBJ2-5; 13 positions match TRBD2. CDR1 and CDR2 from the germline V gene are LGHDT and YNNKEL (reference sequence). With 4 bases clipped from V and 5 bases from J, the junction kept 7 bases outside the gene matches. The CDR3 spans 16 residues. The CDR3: CASSRTSGGPGETQYF. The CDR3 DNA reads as TGTGCCAGCAGCCGGACTAGCGGGGGCCCCGGGGAGACCCAGTACTTC.

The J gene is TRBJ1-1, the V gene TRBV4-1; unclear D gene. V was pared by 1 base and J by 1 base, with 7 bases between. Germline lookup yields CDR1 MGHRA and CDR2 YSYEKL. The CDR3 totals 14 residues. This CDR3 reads CASSQVGGNTEAFF. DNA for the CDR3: TGCGCCAGCAGCCAAGTGGGAGGGAACACTGAAGCTTTCTTT.

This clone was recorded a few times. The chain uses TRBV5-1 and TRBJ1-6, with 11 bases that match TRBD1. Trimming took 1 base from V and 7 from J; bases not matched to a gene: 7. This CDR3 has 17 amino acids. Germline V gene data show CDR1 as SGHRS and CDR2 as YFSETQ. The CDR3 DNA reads TGCGCCAGCAGCTTGCGGGGACAGGGGGGGATAAATTCACCCCTCCACTTT. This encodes CASSLRGQGGINSPLHF.

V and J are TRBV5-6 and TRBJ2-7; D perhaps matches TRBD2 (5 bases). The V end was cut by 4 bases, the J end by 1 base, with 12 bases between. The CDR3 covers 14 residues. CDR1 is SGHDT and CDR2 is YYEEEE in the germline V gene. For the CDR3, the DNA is TGTGCCAGCAGCCACCGGGGTGTTTCCTACGAGCAGTACGTC. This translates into CASSHRGVSYEQYV.

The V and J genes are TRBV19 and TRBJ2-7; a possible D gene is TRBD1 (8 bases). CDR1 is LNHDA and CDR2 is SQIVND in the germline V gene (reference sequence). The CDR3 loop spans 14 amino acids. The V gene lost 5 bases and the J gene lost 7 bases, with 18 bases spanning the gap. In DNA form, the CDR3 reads TGTGCCAGTAGTCCCCTGGGGGGGACAGGTGAGCAGTACGTC. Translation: CASSPLGGTGEQYV.